A single sample gave rise to the 24 T cell receptor beta chains below, sequenced in a study of CD8 T cells in Susac syndrome. After extraction with the RNeasy kit, roughly 0.45 to 1 ug of the RNA was reverse transcribed using random hexamers. TCRdb re-derived calls from the immunoSEQ multiplex PCR reads in MiXCR, one entry per CDR3 protein. The sample holds 150,000 to 200,000 distinct CDR3 sequences, approximately 93% seen once. Material for sequencing was CD4+ T cells from PBMCs. These receptors were collected from a human donor with multiple sclerosis.

The gene calls are TRBV7-2 and TRBJ2-7; perhaps TRBD2 as D (5 bases). V dropped 2 bases and J dropped 1 base, with 9 bases sitting between them. The CDR3 has 14 residues. The V gene's germline CDR1 is SGHTA and CDR2 FQGNSA. This CDR3 is CASSLTGVSYEQYF. The CDR3 coding sequence is TGTGCCAGCAGCTTAACCGGGGTGTCCTACGAGCAGTACTTC.

CDR3 region: CASSSYRTGLGGYTF. CDR3 in DNA: TGTGCCAGCAGTTCCTACCGGACAGGGCTAGGAGGCTACACCTTC. V is TRBV27 and J is TRBJ1-2; 8 bases align to TRBD1. Unmatched junction bases numbered 12, after V lost 4 bases and J lost 8 bases. The CDR3 loop spans 15 amino acids. Looked up from germline, CDR1 is MNHEY and CDR2 is SMNVEV (reference sequence).

The chain carries TRBV11-2 and TRBJ1-4; 7 bases fit TRBD1. CDR3 length: 14 residues. Germline loops: CDR1 SGHAT, CDR2 FQNNGV. The V and J ends lost 1 base and 7 bases, in that order; junction bases with no gene match: 3. CDR3 bases: TGTGCCAGCAGCTTAGGGCAGGGGGGTGAAAAACTGTTTTTT. This encodes CASSLGQGGEKLFF.

J is TRBJ1-2 and V is TRBV12-3 or TRBV12-4, with D possibly matching TRBD1 (6 bases). The V end was cut by 0 bases, the J end by 7 bases, with 12 bases between. This CDR3 comprises 14 residues. CDR3: CASSLAAGGAGYTF. The CDR3 DNA is TGTGCCAGCAGTTTAGCCGCCGGGGGGGCTGGCTACACCTTC.

Points on this clonotype: One end of the junction is discordant with germline, which a read error may explain. This rearrangement joins TRBV7-7 to TRBJ1-5, with D perhaps TRBD1 (6 bases). CDR1 and CDR2 from the germline V gene are SSHAT and FNYEAQ (reference sequence). The CDR3 sequence is 13 residues long. CDR3 protein: CASSSSPGAPQHF. DNA for the CDR3: TGTGCTAGCAGCTCCTCCCCGGGGGCTCCCCAGCATTTT.

The chain links TRBV5-6 to TRBJ1-1; D is unresolved. CDR3 size: 11 residues. The V gene's germline CDR1 is SGHDT and CDR2 YYEEEE. Trimming took off 1 base at V and 7 bases at J, with 5 bases between the two ends. The CDR3 DNA follows: TGTGCCAGCAGCTTGTGGAGTGAAGCTTTCTTT. Encoded protein: CASSLWSEAFF.

The rearrangement joins TRBV6-5 to TRBJ2-5, with a weak D call TRBD1 (6 bases). Between the trimmed V and J ends, which lost 1 base and 1 base, there was a span of 13 bases. The CDR3 consists of 16 residues. Germline-derived CDR1 and CDR2 are MNHEY and SVGAGI. CDR3: CASSYFRTAIQETQYF. The CDR3, as DNA: TGTGCCAGCAGTTACTTCCGGACAGCCATCCAAGAGACCCAGTACTTC.

The genes are TRBV2 and TRBJ2-7; tentatively, D is TRBD1 or TRBD2 (5 bases each). The CDR3 has 11 residues. Germline V gene data show CDR1 as SNHLY and CDR2 as FYNNEI. Trimming cost V 8 bases and J 7 bases, with 12 bases left between them. The CDR3 DNA sequence: TGTGCCAGCTACTCGGGGCGAGAGCAGTACTTC. Translation: CASYSGREQYF.

The chain has TRBV5-1 and TRBJ2-5; D is unresolved. The CDR3 contains 16 residues. Trimming removed 2 bases at V and 4 bases at J, with 18 bases between. Germline V gene data show CDR1 as SGHRS and CDR2 as YFSETQ. As DNA, the CDR3 is TGCGCCAGCAGCTTTGGCGGCCTGGCCCAAGGAGAGACCCAGTACTTC. Amino acid sequence: CASSFGGLAQGETQYF.

The gene calls are TRBV4-1 and TRBJ2-1; D is unclear. This CDR3 contains 16 residues. Trimming cost V 3 bases and J 5 bases, with 17 bases left between them. Germline assignment: CDR1 MGHRA and CDR2 YSYEKL. The CDR3 coding sequence is TGCGCCAGCAGCCACCGAGCCCTAGGTATTAACAATGAGCAGTTCTTC. This encodes CASSHRALGINNEQFF.

This chain connects TRBV12-3 or TRBV12-4 to TRBJ2-5; 10 nucleotides match TRBD2. The V gene end was trimmed by 7 bases and the J gene end by 4 bases; junction bases not matched to a gene: 3. The CDR3 sequence is 13 residues long. CDR3 residues: CASKLAGLETQYF. The CDR3 DNA reads TGTGCCAGCAAACTAGCGGGGTTAGAGACCCAGTACTTC.

The V call is TRBV9, the J call TRBJ1-1; no reliable D call. The CDR3 has 12 residues. Trimming pared 0 bases from V and 7 bases from J, leaving 7 bases between. In germline, CDR1 is SGDLS, CDR2 YYNGEE. The CDR3 DNA reads TGTGCCAGCAGCGTAGTGGGGAGTGAAGCTTTCTTT. It encodes CASSVVGSEAFF.

The chain combines TRBV9 with TRBJ2-2, with D perhaps being TRBD1 or TRBD2 (5 bases each). CDR3 length: 17 amino acids. Germline values: CDR1 SGDLS, CDR2 YYNGEE. V was cut by 1 base and J by 6 bases, with 19 bases left in between. The CDR3 nucleotides are TGTGCCAGCAGCGTACCCCCGGGCCCTAGAGGGGCCGGGGAGCTGTTTTTT. This sequence encodes CASSVPPGPRGAGELFF.

The rearrangement links TRBV29-1 to TRBJ2-5; 10 bases match TRBD1. Losses at the gene ends were 5 bases for V and 5 bases for J; bases not matched to a gene: 2. Germline V gene data show CDR1 as SQVTM and CDR2 as ANQGSEA. The CDR3 length is 12 residues. The DNA for the CDR3 is TGCAGCGTTCGACAGGGGGCTGAGACCCAGTACTTC. This encodes CSVRQGAETQYF.

The chain couples TRBV25-1 to TRBJ2-1, with D possibly matching TRBD2 (6 bases). V gave up 1 base and J gave up 8 bases, with 15 bases separating them. Germline V CDR1 and CDR2: MGHDK, SYGVNS. The CDR3 contains 15 residues. The CDR3 DNA reads TGTGCCAGCAGTGAATTGACTAGTCACAACGATGAGCAGTTCTTC. Translated, it gives CASSELTSHNDEQFF.

The V call is TRBV29-1, the J call TRBJ1-2; possible D gene TRBD1, 6 bases. Germline CDR1 SQVTM, CDR2 ANQGSEA. CDR3 length: 17 residues. Trimming shortened V by 4 bases and J by 0 bases, and 21 bases separated the two germline ends. The DNA for the CDR3 is TGCAGCGTTGCCGGGACACCGAGGGCCCTAGCTAACTATGGCTACACCTTC. Its translation: CSVAGTPRALANYGYTF. Looking up the rest from reference TRBV29-1 and TRBJ1-2 gives the full variable domain: SAVISQKPSRDICQRGTSLTIQCQVDSQVTMMFWYRQQPGQSLTLIATANQGSEATYESGFVIDKFPISRPNLTFSTLTVSNMSPEDSSIYLCSVAGTPRALANYGYTFGSGTRLTVV.

This rearrangement joins TRBV19 to TRBJ2-5; D gene uncertain. From germline, CDR1 is LNHDA and CDR2 SQIVND (reference sequence). There are 14 residues in the CDR3. Trimming took off 3 bases at V and 5 bases at J, with 13 bases between the two ends. CDR3 DNA sequence: TGTGCCAGTAGTATCAGTGATTTTCGGGAGACCCAGTACTTC. It yields the protein CASSISDFRETQYF.

The chain recombines TRBV6-1 with TRBJ1-2; TRBD1 is a possible D gene (6 bases). The CDR3 contains 14 residues. The V end was cut by 6 bases, the J end by 2 bases, with 13 bases between. In germline, CDR1 is MNHNS, CDR2 SASEGT. The CDR3 loop reads CASRGGQLNYGYTF. The CDR3 DNA is TGTGCCAGCAGGGGGGGGCAGCTAAACTATGGCTACACCTTC.

V gene TRBV7-9 combines with J gene TRBJ2-3, with D perhaps being TRBD1 or TRBD2 (5 bases each). V shed 0 bases and J shed 4 bases, with 8 bases lying between them. The CDR3 extends over 14 amino acids. From germline, CDR1 is SEHNR and CDR2 FQNEAQ (reference sequence). This chain's CDR3 is CASSLAGDSDTQYF. The CDR3 DNA reads as TGTGCCAGCAGCTTAGCGGGGGATTCAGATACGCAGTATTTT.

This clonotype has only a few counts. The chain recombines TRBV5-1 with TRBJ2-5; D is perhaps TRBD1 (6 bases). Germline CDR1 SGHRS, CDR2 YFSETQ. V gave up 4 bases and J gave up 2 bases, with 9 bases separating them. This CDR3 region has 13 residues. CDR3 nucleotides: TGCGCCAGCAGCACTGGACAGCAAGAGACCCAGTACTTC. It translates to CASSTGQQETQYF.

The V and J genes are TRBV29-1 and TRBJ1-1, with D possibly TRBD1 on 5 matching bases. The V end was cut by 4 bases, the J end by 5 bases, with 14 bases between. Germline assignment: CDR1 SQVTM and CDR2 ANQGSEA. The CDR3 has 13 residues. The CDR3 protein is CSVARDRGTEAFF. The CDR3 nucleotides read TGCAGCGTTGCGAGGGATCGGGGGACTGAAGCTTTCTTT.

The rearrangement links TRBV5-1 to TRBJ1-3, with a weak D call TRBD1 (5 bases). V lost 0 bases, J lost 4 bases, and 14 bases lay in between. CDR1 and CDR2 (germline): SGHRS, YFSETQ. CDR3 length: 16 residues. CDR3 nucleotide sequence: TGCGCCAGCAGCTTGGGTCCTCCAGGGATAGGAAACACCATATATTTT. Protein product: CASSLGPPGIGNTIYF.

The chain carries TRBV24-1 and TRBJ2-7; TRBD1 or TRBD2 may be the D gene (6 bases each). This CDR3 is built from 16 residues. CDR1 and CDR2 from the germline V gene are KGHDR and SFDVKD. The ends were cut back, 5 bases at V and 0 bases at J, with 16 bases in the middle. CDR3 nucleotide sequence: TGTGCCACCAGTGGTGGGGGGCGGACAGACTCCTACGAGCAGTACTTC. It yields the protein CATSGGGRTDSYEQYF.

V gene TRBV29-1 combines with J gene TRBJ2-3; D remains ambiguous. CDR1 and CDR2 from the germline V gene are SQVTM and ANQGSEA. The V gene lost 6 bases and the J gene lost 0 bases, with 16 bases spanning the gap. The CDR3 spans 15 residues. CDR3 sequence reads: CSVPVLLPSTDTQYF. The CDR3 DNA is TGCAGCGTCCCCGTACTTCTTCCTAGCACAGATACGCAGTATTTT.